This TCR beta chain was sequenced in a study of control samples from healthy donors and cancer patients. TCRdb keeps only in-frame clones here, not all; method: immunoSEQ multiplex PCR. The sample holds roughly 150,000 clones, 88% seen once. This receptor was identified in a man younger than 35 in good health. The source material was blood.

This CDR3 reads CASRRGRGVETQYF. In DNA, the CDR3 is TGTGCCAGCAGGAGAGGGCGGGGGGTAGAGACCCAGTACTTC. The chain carries TRBV6-6 and TRBJ2-5, with TRBD2 matching 8 bases. The CDR3 runs to 14 residues. Trimming cost V 6 bases and J 4 bases; bases outside gene matches: 7. Germline lookup yields CDR1 MNHNY and CDR2 SVGAGI (reference sequence).